The present TCR beta chain was sequenced within a study of a mutant IDH1 vaccine in newly diagnosed glioma. Germline CDR1 reads MGHDK; CDR2 reads SYGVNS. The CDR3 runs 16 residues. The ends were cut back, 8 bases at V and 4 bases at J, with 23 bases in the middle. Noted time point: week 23, last vaccination. The vaccine gave 300 ug of a 20-mer mutant IDH1 peptide subcutaneously per dose. The table came from immunoSEQ multiplex PCR; TCRdb's copy has only in-frame clones and leaves some out. The table includes tens of thousands of clones, 75% to 90% detected once. A remark on this clone: Its antigen is undetermined.

The material was PBMCs, obtained from a glioma patient whose treatment included an IDH1 peptide vaccine. The clonotype was recovered from a young woman with glioma. J is TRBJ1-2 and V is TRBV25-1; possible D gene TRBD1, 5 bases. The chain's CDR3 is CASDRLGPICPYGYTF. The CDR3 coding sequence is TGTGCCAGCGACAGACTTGGGCCCATCTGTCCCTATGGCTACACCTTC.